A selection of T cell receptor beta chains follows, all from one sample in a study of shared clonotypes between healthy human individuals. Clones were sequenced by immunoSEQ multiplex PCR, and TCRdb holds only the in-frame ones, with some missing. Among around 2.5 million clones listed, 93% were seen once. Sequenced material: naive CD4+ T cells from PBMCs. These TCRs come from a man in his late teens or twenties in good health. Some clones in this sample may be carry-over from other donors' samples. Both conserved end residues are part of each CDR3. The D gene is left open where the match is weak. Part of the rows lack a size; the others show once, few, many or a class for expanded clones.

length | J | D | V | size | CDR3 | DNA
14 | TRBJ2-7 | NA | TRBV15 | NA | CATRPRDFGSEQYF | TGTGCCACCAGACCCCGGGACTTCGGCTCCGAGCAGTACTTC
17 | TRBJ2-2 | TRBD1 | TRBV4-3 | NA | CASSPQLQGWGTGELFF | TGCGCCAGCAGCCCTCAACTACAGGGGTGGGGCACCGGGGAGCTGTTTTTT
16 | TRBJ1-5 | NA | TRBV28 | NA | CASRRRGPGSNQPQHF | TGTGCCAGCAGACGTCGGGGCCCGGGGAGCAATCAGCCCCAGCATTTT
15 | TRBJ2-2 | NA | TRBV6-6 | NA | CASSWEGANTGELFF | TGTGCCAGCAGTTGGGAGGGGGCGAACACCGGGGAGCTGTTTTTT
14 | TRBJ1-1 | NA | TRBV5-1 | NA | CASSLAPQATEAFF | TGCGCCAGCAGCTTGGCTCCGCAGGCAACTGAAGCTTTCTTT
15 | TRBJ2-5 | TRBD1 | TRBV5-6 | NA | CASTHGQGREETQYF | TGTGCCAGCACGCATGGACAGGGAAGGGAAGAGACCCAGTACTTC
14 | TRBJ2-2 | NA | TRBV9 | NA | CASSVAANTGELFF | TGTGCCAGCAGCGTGGCAGCGAACACCGGGGAGCTGTTTTTT
11 | TRBJ1-1 | NA | TRBV7-2 | NA | CASAFRTEAFF | TGTGCCAGCGCATTCCGCACTGAAGCTTTCTTT
16 | TRBJ2-7 | TRBD2 | TRBV7-2 | NA | CASSLGGLAGIYEQYF | TGTGCCAGCAGCTTAGGGGGACTAGCGGGAATCTACGAGCAGTACTTC
12 | TRBJ2-3 | NA | TRBV5-8 | NA | CASSPPRHTQYF | TGTGCCAGCAGCCCTCCCAGGCATACGCAGTATTTT
15 | TRBJ2-7 | NA | TRBV10-2 | NA | CASSGGTGLSYEQYF | TGCGCCAGCAGTGGCGGGACGGGACTTTCCTACGAGCAGTACTTC
15 | TRBJ2-3 | NA | TRBV7-9 | NA | CASSLGQVGTDTQYF | TGTGCCAGCAGCTTAGGACAGGTGGGCACAGATACGCAGTATTTT
14 | TRBJ1-2 | NA | TRBV4-2 | NA | CASSQDERVRGYTF | TGTGCCAGCAGCCAAGATGAGCGGGTTCGCGGCTACACCTTC
16 | TRBJ1-5 | TRBD1 | TRBV18 | NA | CASSNGTGTGNQPQHF | TGTGCCAGCTCAAATGGGACAGGAACAGGGAACCAGCCCCAGCATTTT
15 | TRBJ2-5 | TRBD2 | TRBV9 | few | CASSVGLAGVETQYF | TGTGCCAGCAGCGTAGGACTAGCGGGAGTGGAGACCCAGTACTTC
14 | TRBJ1-1 | NA | TRBV29-1 | few | CSVSLQILNTEAFF | TGCAGCGTTTCCCTCCAAATCCTGAACACTGAAGCTTTCTTT
13 | TRBJ2-7 | NA | TRBV27 | NA | CASSSLVQDEQYF | TGTGCCAGCAGTTCCCTGGTGCAGGACGAGCAGTACTTC
15 | TRBJ2-7 | NA | TRBV19 | NA | CASSMGGPAAYEQYF | TGTGCCAGTAGTATGGGCGGACCTGCGGCCTACGAGCAGTACTTC
16 | TRBJ1-3 | TRBD1 | TRBV18 | NA | CASSPSDQGTGASIYF | TGTGCCAGCTCACCTTCAGACCAGGGGACAGGGGCCTCCATATATTTT
12 | TRBJ2-1 | NA | TRBV7-9 | NA | CASSLAQDEQFF | TGTGCCAGCAGCTTAGCGCAAGATGAGCAGTTCTTC
17 | TRBJ2-6 | TRBD1 | TRBV19 | NA | CASRFSGRGPGANVLTF | TGTGCCAGTAGATTCAGCGGCAGGGGGCCTGGGGCCAACGTCCTGACTTTC
18 | TRBJ1-2 | NA | TRBV18 | NA | CASSPDVERSSLRHGYTF | TGTGCCAGCTCACCAGACGTGGAAAGGTCTTCCTTACGCCATGGCTACACCTTC
18 | TRBJ1-5 | NA | TRBV28 | NA | CASSLSLLRQGLNQPQHF | TGTGCCAGCAGTTTATCCCTTTTGCGTCAGGGGTTGAATCAGCCCCAGCATTTT
13 | TRBJ1-5 | NA | TRBV5-4 | NA | CASSLEGYQPQHF | TGTGCCAGCAGCTTGGAGGGCTATCAGCCCCAGCATTTT
18 | TRBJ2-6 | NA | TRBV7-9 | NA | CASSITFAAYSGANVLTF | TGTGCCAGCAGCATCACATTTGCCGCCTACTCTGGGGCCAACGTCCTGACTTTC
11 | TRBJ2-1 | NA | TRBV5-8 | NA | CASERVGEQFF | TGTGCCAGCGAGAGAGTGGGGGAGCAGTTCTTC
14 | TRBJ2-5 | NA | TRBV6-1 | NA | CASSELGATETQYF | TGTGCCAGCAGTGAACTCGGGGCTACAGAGACCCAGTACTTC
16 | TRBJ2-5 | NA | TRBV5-1 | once | CASSPAGTPYQETQYF | TGCGCCAGCAGCCCCGCCGGGACACCGTACCAAGAGACCCAGTACTTC
15 | TRBJ2-5 | NA | TRBV28 | once | CASSLWSSGQETQYF | TGTGCCAGCAGTTTATGGTCCAGTGGGCAAGAGACCCAGTACTTC
14 | TRBJ2-7 | TRBD2 | TRBV5-1 | NA | CASSSGTSGIEQYF | TGCGCCAGCAGCTCAGGGACTAGCGGGATAGAGCAGTACTTC
14 | TRBJ2-3 | NA | TRBV9 | NA | CASSVSGIGDTQYF | TGTGCCAGCAGCGTTTCAGGGATCGGGGATACGCAGTATTTT
13 | TRBJ1-2 | NA | TRBV2 | NA | CASSDLGLDGYTF | TGTGCCAGCAGTGATTTGGGGTTGGATGGCTACACCTTC
15 | TRBJ2-3 | NA | TRBV6-1 | NA | CASLSYRVKADTQYF | TGTGCCAGCCTTTCCTACAGGGTAAAGGCAGATACGCAGTATTTT
15 | TRBJ2-7 | TRBD1 | TRBV27 | NA | CASSSSGTGAGEQYF | TGTGCCAGCAGTTCCTCCGGGACAGGGGCGGGAGAGCAGTACTTC
13 | TRBJ2-3 | NA | TRBV28 | NA | CASSFSSGPAQYF | TGTGCCAGCAGTTTCTCTTCCGGACCAGCGCAGTATTTT
16 | TRBJ1-5 | NA | TRBV2 | once | CASSAGHLYSNQPQHF | TGTGCCAGCAGCGCGGGGCACCTTTATAGCAATCAGCCCCAGCATTTT
15 | TRBJ2-7 | TRBD2 | TRBV27 | many | CASSLPSGGPYEQYF | TGTGCCAGCAGTTTACCTAGCGGGGGACCCTACGAGCAGTACTTC
18 | TRBJ1-4 | TRBD1 | TRBV18 | NA | CASSPPRGQAATNEKLFF | TGTGCCAGCTCACCACCGCGCGGACAGGCCGCAACTAATGAAAAACTGTTTTTT
14 | TRBJ2-3 | NA | TRBV7-2 | NA | CASSLGYPTDTQYF | TGTGCCAGCAGCTTAGGATACCCCACAGATACGCAGTATTTT
17 | TRBJ2-2 | TRBD2 | TRBV28 | NA | CASSSPEGLTFTGELFF | TGTGCCAGCAGTTCCCCGGAGGGACTAACTTTCACCGGGGAGCTGTTTTTT
16 | TRBJ2-2 | NA | TRBV7-3 | NA | CASSLDGGRNTGELFF | TGTGCCAGCAGCTTGGACGGTGGGAGGAACACCGGGGAGCTGTTTTTT
15 | TRBJ1-5 | NA | TRBV19 | few | CASSIGGYSNQPQHF | TGTGCCAGTAGTATCGGGGGGTATAGCAATCAGCCCCAGCATTTT
15 | TRBJ2-7 | NA | TRBV5-1 | NA | CASSLAQGLTYEQYF | TGCGCCAGCAGCTTGGCCCAGGGGTTGACCTACGAGCAGTACTTC
14 | TRBJ1-6 | NA | TRBV5-6 | NA | CASSLGRAGSPLHF | TGTGCCAGCAGCTTGGGACGGGCTGGTTCACCCCTCCACTTT
15 | TRBJ2-7 | NA | TRBV30 | NA | CAWSVRRVRAYEQYF | TGTGCCTGGAGTGTACGACGTGTCAGGGCCTACGAGCAGTACTTC
15 | TRBJ2-3 | NA | TRBV28 | NA | CASRNPGPDTDTQYF | TGTGCCAGCAGGAACCCGGGACCCGACACAGATACGCAGTATTTT
15 | TRBJ1-5 | NA | TRBV5-8 | few | CASSLLAGISQPQHF | TGTGCCAGCAGCTTGCTCGCTGGGATCTCTCAGCCCCAGCATTTT
14 | TRBJ1-4 | NA | TRBV21-1 | NA | CARPGPKLNEKLFF | TGTGCCAGGCCGGGGCCAAAGTTAAATGAAAAACTGTTTTTT
16 | TRBJ2-5 | TRBD2 | TRBV5-1 | once | CASSFLAGAHHGAQYF | TGCGCCAGCAGCTTTCTAGCGGGAGCCCACCACGGGGCCCAGTACTTC